This T cell receptor beta chain was recovered during a study of cytomegalovirus exposure and HLA in healthy donors. The overall study: Most genotyped donors, about four fifths of 398, had Caucasian-associated genetic ancestry. General observations from the study: Apart from CMV serostatus, no immune exposure information was available. The authors later found HLA-associated TCR beta chains more clonally expanded than equally common others.

Both 60 Vbeta primers and 13 Jbeta primers went into the PCR. TCRdb's table, derived via immunoSEQ multiplex PCR, lists solely in-frame clones and lacks some. The sample includes fewer than 200,000 clones, over 60% of them seen just once. The germline V gene has CDR1 SGHKS and CDR2 YYEKEE (reference sequence). This CDR3 is built from 13 residues. V lost 6 bases and J lost 1, with 9 bases in between. A word on this clone: Its target is unknown.

Each donor was nominally healthy when sampled (though unrecorded immune exposures were likely). The J gene is TRBJ2-3, the V gene TRBV5-5, with D hard to call. The material sequenced was PBMCs. The sequence came from a female donor in good health and CMV-seronegative. In DNA form, the CDR3 reads TGTGCCAGCAACCCGCGGCGCACAGATACGCAGTATTTT. Translation gives CASNPRRTDTQYF.